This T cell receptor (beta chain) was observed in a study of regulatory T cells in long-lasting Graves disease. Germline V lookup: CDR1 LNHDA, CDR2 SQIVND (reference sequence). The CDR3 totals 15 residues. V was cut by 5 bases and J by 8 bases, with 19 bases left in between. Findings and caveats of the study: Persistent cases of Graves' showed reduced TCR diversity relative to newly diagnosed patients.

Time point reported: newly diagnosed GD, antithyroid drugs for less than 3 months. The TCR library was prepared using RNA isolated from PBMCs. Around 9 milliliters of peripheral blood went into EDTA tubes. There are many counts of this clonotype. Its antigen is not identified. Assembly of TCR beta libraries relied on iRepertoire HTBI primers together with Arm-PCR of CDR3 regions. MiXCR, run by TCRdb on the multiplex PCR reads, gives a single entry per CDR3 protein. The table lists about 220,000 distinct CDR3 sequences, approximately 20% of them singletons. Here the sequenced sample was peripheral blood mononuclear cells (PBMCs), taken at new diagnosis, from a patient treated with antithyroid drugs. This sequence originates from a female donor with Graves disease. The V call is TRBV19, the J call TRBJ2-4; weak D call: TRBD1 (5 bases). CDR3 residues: CASSAGGAGRDIQYF. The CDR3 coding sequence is TGTGCCAGTAGTGCCGGTGGGGCTGGAAGGGACATTCAGTACTTC.